Shown below are 10 T cell receptor beta chains from a single sample sequenced in a study of blood T cell repertoires in COVID-19. TCRdb keeps only in-frame clones here, not all; method: immunoSEQ multiplex PCR. The profile covers 200,000 to 250,000 clones, with around 81% appearing a single time and 8% to 9% taken by the ten largest. Sequenced sample: PBMCs or T cells enriched from blood (not recorded which). These receptors all stem from a woman aged 45-59 years with acute COVID-19.

V and J are TRBV6-1 and TRBJ1-2; D unresolved. The CDR3 runs to 15 residues. Trimming left V 2 bases short and J 2 bases short, with 12 bases between. Germline V gene lookup returns CDR1 MNHNS and CDR2 SASEGT. The CDR3 DNA follows: TGTGCCAGCAGTGAAACGCTGGCGACAAACTATGGCTACACCTTC. It specifies CASSETLATNYGYTF.

The V gene is TRBV4-2, the J gene TRBJ1-4; tentatively, D is TRBD1 (5 bases). The germline V and J ends were trimmed by 1 base and 8 bases, with 14 bases remaining between them. The length of the CDR3 is 15 residues. Germline CDR1 LGHNA, CDR2 YNFKEQ. The CDR3 spells CASSQGMGGGEKLFF. The CDR3, as DNA: TGTGCCAGCAGCCAAGGGATGGGGGGAGGAGAAAAACTGTTTTTT.

J is TRBJ2-7 and V is TRBV7-9; 7 bases are shared with TRBD1. CDR1 SEHNR and CDR2 FQNEAQ come from the germline V gene (reference sequence). The V segment lost 5 bases and the J segment 4 bases; nucleotides outside the gene matches: 5. The CDR3 has 13 amino acids. CDR3 sequence (DNA): TGTGCCAGCAGCGTGACAGGGCGGTACGAGCAGTACTTC. It is translated as CASSVTGRYEQYF.

About this clone itself: This specimen includes other DNA sequences encoding the same CDR3. The chain links TRBV5-1 to TRBJ2-2; 12 nucleotides match TRBD1. The germline CDR1 and CDR2 sequences are SGHRS and YFSETQ. The CDR3 has 15 residues. V dropped 3 bases and J dropped 6; count of bases not matched to a gene: 3. As DNA, the CDR3 is TGCGCCAGCAGCTGGGGACAGGGGGCGTCCGGGGAGCTGTTTTTT. Protein sequence: CASSWGQGASGELFF.

This chain joins TRBV18 and TRBJ2-5; D uncertain. The CDR3 consists of 13 residues. From germline, CDR1 is KGHSH and CDR2 LQKENI. Trimming took off 4 bases at V and 7 bases at J, with 13 bases between the two ends. The CDR3 region has the DNA TGTGCCAGCTCACACCTCGATACCGGGACCCAGTACTTC. It specifies CASSHLDTGTQYF. The whole variable domain, remainder taken from reference TRBV18 and TRBJ2-5, is NAGVMQNPRHLVRRRGQEARLRCSPMKGHSHVYWYRQLPEEGLKFMVYLQKENIIDESGMPKERFSAEFPKEGPSILRIQQVVRGDSAAYFCASSHLDTGTQYFGPGTRLLVL.

The genes are TRBV5-4 and TRBJ2-3, with D tentatively TRBD2 (5 bases). Germline V CDR1 and CDR2: SGHNT, YYREEE (reference sequence). Trimming cost V 3 bases and J 2 bases, with 10 bases left between them. This CDR3 has 14 amino acids. The CDR3 bases are TGTGCCAGCAGCTCAGCGGCCACCACAGATACGCAGTATTTT. Encoded protein: CASSSAATTDTQYF. Combining the CDR3 with reference TRBV5-4 and TRBJ2-3 gives the whole variable domain ETGVTQSPTHLIKTRGQQVTLRCSSQSGHNTVSWYQQALGQGPQFIFQYYREEENGRGNFPPRFSGLQFPNYSSELNVNALELDDSALYLCASSSAATTDTQYFGPGTRLTVL.

Only one count was recorded for this clone. This chain uses TRBV28 with TRBJ2-5; a possible D gene is TRBD1 (6 bases). Trimming took 4 bases from V and 1 from J, leaving 10 bases between them. The CDR3 has 14 amino acids. Looked up from germline, CDR1 is MDHEN and CDR2 is SYDVKM. Here the CDR3 reads CASSSTGPQETQYF. DNA of the CDR3: TGTGCCAGCAGTTCCACAGGGCCCCAAGAGACCCAGTACTTC. The entire variable domain, with the rest obtained from reference TRBV28 and TRBJ2-5, is as follows: DVKVTQSSRYLVKRTGEKVFLECVQDMDHENMFWYRQDPGLGLRLIYFSYDVKMKEKGDIPEGYSVSREKKERFSLILESASTNQTSMYLCASSSTGPQETQYFGPGTRLLVL.

The chain joins TRBV14 to TRBJ2-1; TRBD2 matches 7 bases. Per the germline V gene, CDR1 is SGHDN and CDR2 is FVKESK. The CDR3 totals 15 residues. The V segment lost 5 bases and the J segment 1 base; nucleotides outside the gene matches: 5. The DNA of the CDR3 is TGTGCCAGCAGCAAGACTAGCTTGTCCTACAATGAGCAGTTCTTC. Its translation is CASSKTSLSYNEQFF.

This clone occurred a few times. CDR3 residues: CASSSGQFAGNTIYF. CDR3 nucleotide sequence: TGTGCCAGCAGCTCCGGACAGTTTGCTGGAAACACCATATATTTT. The V and J genes are TRBV6-2 or TRBV6-3 and TRBJ1-3; a weak D match, TRBD1 (6 bases). The V end was cut by 6 bases, the J end by 2 bases, with 14 bases between. There are 15 residues in the CDR3. Germline assignment: CDR1 MNHEY and CDR2 SVGEGT.

This clone showed up just once. J is TRBJ2-5 and V is TRBV27, with D perhaps TRBD1 (5 bases). CDR3 length: 12 residues. Germline lookup yields CDR1 MNHEY and CDR2 SMNVEV (reference sequence). V was clipped by 2 bases and J by 5 bases, with 6 bases between them. The CDR3 protein is CASSLKGETQYF. The CDR3 bases are TGTGCCAGCAGTTTAAAGGGGGAGACCCAGTACTTC.